This TCR beta chain stems from a study of T cells after yellow fever vaccination. TCRdb itself ran the 5' RACE reads through MiXCR, one entry per CDR3 protein. The repertoire holds under 150,000 distinct CDR3 sequences, with 12% to 15% as singletons. The table lists this clonotype with a few counts. The sample was CD8+ T cells sorted from PBMCs, taken 5 days after the yellow fever booster vaccination. The TCR was taken from a man between 18 and 29 years old who received the YFV17D yellow fever vaccine.

CDR3 DNA sequence: TGTGCCCTATACAGGGGGCAGGACTATGGCTACACCTTC. Protein sequence: CALYRGQDYGYTF. This sequence joins TRBV10-3 and TRBJ1-2; 9 positions match TRBD1. This CDR3 is 13 amino acids long. Germline V lookup: CDR1 ENHRY, CDR2 SYGVKD. The junction had 7 bases not matched to a gene; V was cut back by 11 bases and J by 3 bases.